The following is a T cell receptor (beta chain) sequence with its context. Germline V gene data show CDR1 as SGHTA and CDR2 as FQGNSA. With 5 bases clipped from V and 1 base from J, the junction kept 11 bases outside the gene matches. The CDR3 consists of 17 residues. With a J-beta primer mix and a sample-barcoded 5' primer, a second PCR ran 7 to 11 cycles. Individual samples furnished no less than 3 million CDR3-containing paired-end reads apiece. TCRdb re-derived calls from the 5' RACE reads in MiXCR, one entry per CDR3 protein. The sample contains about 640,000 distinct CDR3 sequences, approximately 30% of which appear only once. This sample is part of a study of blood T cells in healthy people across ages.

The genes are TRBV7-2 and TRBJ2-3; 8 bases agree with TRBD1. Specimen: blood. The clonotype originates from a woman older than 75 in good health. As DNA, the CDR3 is TGTGCCAGCAGCACCCGGACAGGGTGGCGGGGCACAGATACGCAGTATTTT. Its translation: CASSTRTGWRGTDTQYF.